These 18 T cell receptor beta chains were all obtained from the same sample, sequenced in a study of CD8+CD57+ T cells in acquired aplastic anemia. Genomic DNA acted as the template from which TCR beta VDJ combination and CDR3 sequence profiling were carried out. TCRdb redid the calling of the reads with MiXCR, one entry per CDR3 protein. The data contain around 150,000 distinct CDR3 sequences, roughly two fifths of them singletons. What was sequenced was sorted CD4+, CD8+, or CD8+CD57+ T cells (not recorded which) from PBMCs. The receptors shown here come from a human donor in good health, serving as a control.

This clonotype was counted ten times or more. The genes are TRBV10-2 and TRBJ1-2; D is undetermined. Trimming pared 8 bases from V and 6 bases from J, leaving 13 bases between. CDR1 WSHSY and CDR2 SAAADI come from the germline V gene. The CDR3 runs 12 residues. The CDR3 protein is CASFVLEDGYTF. The CDR3 bases are TGCGCCAGCTTTGTCCTTGAGGATGGCTACACCTTC.

This clonotype has a count of ten or more. The chain links TRBV5-1 to TRBJ1-4; no firm D call. Germline V lookup: CDR1 SGHRS, CDR2 YFSETQ. This CDR3 comprises 14 residues. V was trimmed by 1 base and J by 0 bases, leaving 4 bases between them. The CDR3 protein is CASSLTSTNEKLFF. The CDR3 DNA sequence: TGCGCCAGCAGCTTGACCTCAACTAATGAAAAACTGTTTTTT.

This clonotype came up a few times. The chain uses TRBV3-1 and TRBJ1-1, with D possibly matching TRBD1 (5 bases). Between the trimmed V and J ends, which lost 0 bases and 5 bases, there was a span of 19 bases. The CDR3 has 17 residues. Germline V CDR1 and CDR2: LGHDT, YNNKEL (reference sequence). CDR3 nucleotides: TGTGCCAGCAGCCAAGATGTAGGAAGGGGAAGAGGGACTGAAGCTTTCTTT. This encodes CASSQDVGRGRGTEAFF.

This clonotype was counted many times. The chain combines TRBV5-1 with TRBJ1-1; D is possibly TRBD1 (5 bases). Germline CDR1 is SGHRS and CDR2 is YFSETQ. V lost 1 base and J lost 3, with 10 bases in between. The CDR3 is 14 amino acids. CDR3 in amino acids: CASSLTTGHTEAFF. CDR3 DNA sequence: TGCGCCAGCAGCTTGACCACAGGCCACACTGAAGCTTTCTTT. Drawing the rest from reference TRBV5-1 and TRBJ1-1, the complete variable domain is KAGVTQTPRYLIKTRGQQVTLSCSPISGHRSVSWYQQTPGQGLQFLFEYFSETQRNKGNFPGRFSGRQFSNSRSEMNVSTLELGDSALYLCASSLTTGHTEAFFGQGTRLTVV.

In this sample, this clonotype turned up a few times. The V and J genes are TRBV18 and TRBJ2-2; D unclear. Trimming removed 10 bases at V and 2 bases at J, with 8 bases between. This CDR3 spans 12 amino acids. Germline V gene sequence: CDR1 KGHSH, CDR2 LQKENI. Written as DNA, the CDR3 is TGTGCCACTCCGAAAAACACCGGGGAGCTGTTTTTT. Amino acid sequence: CATPKNTGELFF. The whole variable domain, remainder taken from reference TRBV18 and TRBJ2-2, is NAGVMQNPRHLVRRRGQEARLRCSPMKGHSHVYWYRQLPEEGLKFMVYLQKENIIDESGMPKERFSAEFPKEGPSILRIQQVVRGDSAAYFCATPKNTGELFFGEGSRLTVL.

The CDR3 bases are TGTGCCATCAGTGATTTACAGGGTACTCACTATGGCTACACCTTC. This encodes CAISDLQGTHYGYTF. The chain uses TRBV10-3 and TRBJ1-2; D may be TRBD1 (6 bases). Trimming removed 3 bases at V and 3 bases at J, with 14 bases between. Germline V lookup: CDR1 ENHRY, CDR2 SYGVKD. The CDR3 totals 15 residues.

This clonotype has ten or more counts. The CDR3 DNA reads as TGCGCCAGCAGCTTGGTGGGGGGCGAGGACACTGAAGCTTTCTTT. Its protein product is CASSLVGGEDTEAFF. J is TRBJ1-1 and V is TRBV5-1, with D possibly matching TRBD1 (6 bases). V lost 0 bases and J 3 bases, leaving 12 bases between the germline ends. This CDR3 comprises 15 residues. The V gene's germline CDR1 is SGHRS and CDR2 YFSETQ.

A note on this clonotype: A much larger clone lies one base from this, so it may be a read error. The rearrangement links TRBV19 to TRBJ1-4; no clear D. The ends were cut back, 2 bases at V and 0 bases at J, with 7 bases in the middle. CDR1 and CDR2 from the germline V gene are LNHDA and SQIVND (reference sequence). The CDR3 runs to 15 residues. The CDR3 region has the DNA TGTGCCAGTAGTATACCGGGAGCAACTAATGAAAAACTGTTTTTT. Encoded protein: CASSIPGATNEKLFF.

The chain links TRBV12-5 to TRBJ2-3; TRBD2 agrees at 9 bases. Germline V gives CDR1 LGHNT, CDR2 FRNRAP. V lost 6 bases and J lost 1; bases outside the gene matches: 14. The CDR3 is 18 residues long. CDR3: CASGRRLAGRTGTDTQYF. Written as DNA, the CDR3 is TGTGCTAGTGGCCGACGGCTAGCGGGAAGGACTGGCACAGATACGCAGTATTTT. Full variable domain (outside the CDR3, taken from reference TRBV12-5 and TRBJ2-3): DARVTQTPRHKVTEMGQEVTMRCQPILGHNTVFWYRQTMMQGLELLAYFRNRAPLDDSGMPKDRFSAEMPDATLATLKIQPSEPRDSAVYFCASGRRLAGRTGTDTQYFGPGTRLTVL.

This clonotype was recorded many times. The chain couples TRBV19 to TRBJ2-2; D is uncertain. V was shortened by 5 bases and J by 6 bases, with 7 bases between the two germline ends. This CDR3 region has 12 residues. Looked up from germline, CDR1 is LNHDA and CDR2 is SQIVND (reference sequence). The CDR3 sequence is CASSFNPGELFF. CDR3 nucleotides: TGTGCCAGTAGTTTTAACCCCGGGGAGCTGTTTTTT.

This clonotype was seen only a few times. A read error may account for a junction end that differs from germline. The gene calls are TRBV25-1 and TRBJ1-1; TRBD1 matches 8 bases. The CDR3 runs 17 residues. Germline CDR1 MGHDK, CDR2 SYGVNS. The CDR3 region has the DNA TGTGCCAGCAGCTTTAAATCCGCGCCAGGGGGCAACACTGGAGCTTTCTTT. Translated, it gives CASSFKSAPGGNTGAFF.

For the CDR3, the DNA is TGTGCCAGCAGCCCGCGGGGGACAGGGCCCCATGGCTACACCTTC. This encodes CASSPRGTGPHGYTF. The chain uses TRBV2 and TRBJ1-2; 9 bases line up with TRBD1. This CDR3 region has 15 residues. V trimming: 6 bases; J trimming: 6 bases; junction bases outside the gene matches: 11. Germline-derived CDR1 and CDR2 are SNHLY and FYNNEI.

The chain has TRBV7-2 and TRBJ1-1; 7 nucleotides line up with TRBD1. V lost 3 bases and J lost 5; bases outside the gene matches: 6. Germline assignment: CDR1 SGHTA and CDR2 FQGNSA. CDR3 length equals 14 residues. CDR3 sequence reads: CASSLEQQGTEAFF. CDR3 nucleotides: TGTGCCAGCAGCTTGGAACAACAGGGGACTGAAGCTTTCTTT.

Notes on this clonotype: A much larger clone differs from this one at a single base, so this may be a read error. The chain recombines TRBV7-8 with TRBJ1-2; TRBD1 might be the D (5 bases). CDR3 length: 12 amino acids. Germline V lookup: CDR1 SGHVS, CDR2 FQNEAQ. The CDR3 loop reads CASSWERRGCTF. The CDR3 DNA reads TGTGCCAGCAGTTGGGAAAGGAGGGGCTGCACCTTC.

This rearrangement joins TRBV11-2 to TRBJ2-3, with TRBD2 identical over 12 bases. CDR1 is SGHAT, CDR2 FQNNGV, per germline. CDR3 length: 16 amino acids. The chain's CDR3 is CARARATSGRTDTQYF. CDR3 DNA: TGTGCTAGAGCGAGGGCCACTAGCGGGAGGACAGATACGCAGTATTTT.

The chain combines TRBV6-5 with TRBJ2-1; the D is unclear. V was cut by 4 bases and J by 10 bases, with 17 bases left in between. This CDR3 spans 14 amino acids. Per the germline V gene, CDR1 is MNHEY and CDR2 is SVGAGI. CDR3 bases: TGTGCCAGCAGTTCTTCACCCGTGAGGCTGGAGCAGTTCTTC. The encoded protein is CASSSSPVRLEQFF.

A remark on this clonotype: A much more abundant neighbour one base away suggests this may be a read error. The V and J genes are TRBV6-5 and TRBJ1-1, with D tentatively TRBD1 (5 bases). The CDR3 runs to 13 residues. The germline V gene encodes CDR1 MNHEY and CDR2 SVGAGI. The V and J ends lost 4 bases and 5 bases respectively, with 11 bases between them. CDR3 sequence: CASSWDGGTEAFF. DNA for the CDR3: TGTGCCAGCAGTTGGGACGGGGGGACTGAAGCTTTCTTT.

The chain uses TRBV2 and TRBJ1-1; perhaps TRBD1 as D (5 bases). The CDR3 is made up of 14 amino acids. Germline values: CDR1 SNHLY, CDR2 FYNNEI. Trimming removed 7 bases at V and 6 bases at J, with 18 bases between. The CDR3 protein is CASTVRPGPAEAFF. In DNA form, the CDR3 reads TGTGCCAGCACGGTCAGACCGGGGCCGGCTGAAGCTTTCTTT.